The text below deals with one T cell receptor beta chain. Its specificity is unknown. The data originate from a study of T cell responses to AZD1222 COVID-19 vaccine. Germline-derived CDR1 and CDR2 are PRHDT and FYEKMQ (reference sequence). V shed 4 bases, J shed 1 base, and the junction held 14 bases outside the gene matches. The CDR3 spans 20 residues. Generated by immunoSEQ multiplex PCR, the TCRdb table keeps only in-frame clones and is missing some. The sample lists approximately 150,000 clones, 91% seen once, with less than 1.5% in the top ten. The study, taken as a whole, reports: Spike-specific TCR breadth and depth went up after people got two AZD1222 doses.

Sequenced here: peripheral blood, sampled 28 days after the second AZD1222 dose. This TCR was recovered from an adult who received the AZD1222 COVID-19 vaccine. J is TRBJ2-3 and V is TRBV13; 13 positions agree with TRBD2. CDR3 amino acids: CASSSAIGTSGVFGTDTQYF. CDR3 in DNA: TGTGCCAGCAGCTCCGCGATCGGGACTAGCGGGGTATTTGGCACAGATACGCAGTATTTT.